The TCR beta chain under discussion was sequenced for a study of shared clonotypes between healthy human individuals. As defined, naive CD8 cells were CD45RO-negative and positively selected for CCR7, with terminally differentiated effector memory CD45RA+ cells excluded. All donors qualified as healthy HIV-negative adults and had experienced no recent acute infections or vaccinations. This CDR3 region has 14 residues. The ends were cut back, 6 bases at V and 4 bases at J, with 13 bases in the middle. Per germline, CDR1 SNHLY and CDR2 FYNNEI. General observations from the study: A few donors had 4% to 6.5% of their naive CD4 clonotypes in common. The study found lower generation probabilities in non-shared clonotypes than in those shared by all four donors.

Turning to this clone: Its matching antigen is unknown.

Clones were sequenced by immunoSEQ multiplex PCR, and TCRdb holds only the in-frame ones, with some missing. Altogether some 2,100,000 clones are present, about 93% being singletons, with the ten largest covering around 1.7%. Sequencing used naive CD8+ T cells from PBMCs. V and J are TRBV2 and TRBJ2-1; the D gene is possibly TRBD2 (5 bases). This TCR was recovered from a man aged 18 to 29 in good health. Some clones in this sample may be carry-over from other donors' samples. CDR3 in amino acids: CASSGEPMYNEQFF. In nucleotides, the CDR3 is TGTGCCAGCAGCGGGGAGCCTATGTACAATGAGCAGTTCTTC.